The 21 T cell receptor beta chains presented below share a single source sample, sequenced in a study of blood T cell repertoires in COVID-19 (TCRdb year 2020). Libraries came from the immunoSEQ multiplex PCR assay. The clones in this table, taken by TCRdb from immuneACCESS, are in-frame only. Not every clone is retained; where verified, under half of the shortfall comes from an unresolved V gene, and the cause of the rest is unknown. The sample table contains some 190,000 clones; only one count was recorded for approximately 80% of them. In total, the top ten clones hold around 4% of the sample. Sequenced: PBMCs or T cells enriched from blood (not recorded which). The source is a man aged 30-40 years with acute COVID-19.

V is TRBV5-1 and J is TRBJ1-1; no clear D gene. CDR3 length: 13 amino acids. The V end lost 0 bases, the J end lost 5 bases, and 8 bases lay between the germline ends. The germline V gene encodes CDR1 SGHRS and CDR2 YFSETQ. The CDR3 coding sequence is TGCGCCAGCAGCTTGGGCGGGAGGACTGAAGCTTTCTTT. Translated: CASSLGGRTEAFF.

This clone was counted ten times or more. The J gene is TRBJ1-3, the V gene TRBV6-5; D gene ambiguous. The CDR3 length is 13 residues. Germline-derived CDR1 and CDR2 are MNHEY and SVGAGI. V dropped 6 bases and J dropped 1 base, with 7 bases sitting between them. This chain's CDR3 is CASRTRSGNTIYF. The CDR3 DNA sequence: TGTGCCAGCAGGACAAGATCTGGAAACACCATATATTTT.

The chain has TRBV2 and TRBJ2-1, with D perhaps TRBD2 (5 bases). The CDR3 has 16 residues. Germline CDR1 is SNHLY and CDR2 is FYNNEI. The V gene lost 8 bases and the J gene lost 1 base, with 18 bases spanning the gap. In nucleotides, the CDR3 is TGTGCCAGCGAAGCGGACCTACTTATATCCTACAATGAGCAGTTCTTC. It is translated as CASEADLLISYNEQFF.

This rearrangement joins TRBV6-1 to TRBJ1-2; weak D call: TRBD1 (6 bases). Trimming cost V 2 bases and J 4 bases, with 11 bases left between them. Germline V gene sequence: CDR1 MNHNS, CDR2 SASEGT. The CDR3 totals 14 residues. In DNA form, the CDR3 reads TGTGCCAGCAGTGAATCCCGGGGGGCCTATGGCTACACCTTC. It encodes CASSESRGAYGYTF.

This chain links TRBV7-3 with TRBJ2-1; 11 positions match TRBD2. The CDR3 is 15 residues long. The germline CDR1 and CDR2 sequences are SGHTA and FQGTGA. With V trimmed by 2 bases and J by 12 bases, 9 bases remained unmatched. The CDR3 region is CASSLWASGGSGQFF. As DNA, the CDR3 is TGTGCCAGCAGCTTATGGGCTAGCGGGGGGTCCGGGCAGTTCTTC.

The chain combines TRBV28 with TRBJ2-7, with D possibly being TRBD1 (6 bases). Germline V gene data show CDR1 as MDHEN and CDR2 as SYDVKM. The CDR3 has 14 amino acids. V gave up 5 bases and J gave up 2 bases, with 13 bases separating them. CDR3 sequence (DNA): TGTGCCAGCAGTCCTCAGGGGTGGCCCTACGAGCAGTACTTC. Encoded protein: CASSPQGWPYEQYF.

This rearrangement joins TRBV19 to TRBJ2-1, with D tentatively TRBD1 (6 bases). The CDR3 sequence is 18 residues long. Germline values: CDR1 LNHDA, CDR2 SQIVND (reference sequence). The V end lost 0 bases, the J end lost 8 bases, and 23 bases lay between the germline ends. Here the CDR3 reads CASSIDQGPTAVDHEQFF. For the CDR3, the DNA is TGTGCCAGTAGTATAGATCAGGGGCCCACGGCCGTCGATCATGAGCAGTTCTTC.

J is TRBJ2-7 and V is TRBV3-1 (or the pseudogene TRBV3-2); 9 nucleotides agree with TRBD2. V shed 5 bases and J 5 bases; nucleotides not matched to a gene: 10. Germline V gene lookup returns CDR1 LGHDT and CDR2 YNNKEL (reference sequence). The CDR3 is made up of 15 amino acids. The CDR3: CASSTTSGLTNEQYF. The CDR3, as DNA: TGTGCCAGCAGCACCACTAGCGGGTTAACTAACGAGCAGTACTTC.

The genes are TRBV5-5 and TRBJ2-1; maybe TRBD1 (5 bases). V dropped 4 bases and J dropped 0 bases, with 11 bases sitting between them. Germline CDR1 and CDR2: SGHKS and YYEKEE (reference sequence). The CDR3 is 15 residues long. The CDR3 DNA reads TGTGCCAGCAGCCTACAGGCCGGCTCCTACAATGAGCAGTTCTTC. This encodes CASSLQAGSYNEQFF.

This clone was seen more than once but under ten times. The chain carries TRBV7-3 and TRBJ2-1, with 11 bases matching TRBD2. With V trimmed by 8 bases and J by 6 bases, 3 bases remained unmatched. CDR3 size: 13 residues. Per the germline V gene, CDR1 is SGHTA and CDR2 is FQGTGA. CDR3 coding DNA: TGTGCCAGCGGTAGCGGGGGGGCCAATGAGCAGTTCTTC. Residues: CASGSGGANEQFF.

V gene TRBV5-1 combines with J gene TRBJ1-5; no clear D gene. Germline lookup yields CDR1 SGHRS and CDR2 YFSETQ. This CDR3 is 16 amino acids long. V shed 7 bases and J shed 2 bases, with 19 bases lying between them. In DNA form, the CDR3 reads TGCGCCAGCCGCCCTGGGCCAGCAGCGGGCAATCAGCCCCAGCATTTT. It translates to CASRPGPAAGNQPQHF.

The rearrangement joins TRBV6-1 to TRBJ2-5; no clear D. The CDR3 covers 14 residues. Trimming pared 3 bases from V and 2 bases from J, leaving 10 bases between. Germline V lookup: CDR1 MNHNS, CDR2 SASEGT. As DNA, the CDR3 is TGTGCCAGCAGTGAGGGCAGAGATCAAGAGACCCAGTACTTC. Translating it yields CASSEGRDQETQYF.

V usage is TRBV15 and J usage is TRBJ2-5, with 7 bases matching TRBD2. With 3 bases clipped from V and 5 bases from J, the junction kept 9 bases outside the gene matches. This CDR3 comprises 15 residues. Germline values: CDR1 LNHNV, CDR2 YYDKDF (reference sequence). CDR3 region: CATSRTRAAGETQYF. In DNA, the CDR3 is TGTGCCACCAGCAGGACCCGGGCAGCGGGGGAGACCCAGTACTTC.

The V call is TRBV9, the J call TRBJ2-4; 9 bases line up with TRBD1. The CDR3 loop spans 15 amino acids. CDR1 and CDR2 (germline): SGDLS, YYNGEE. V lost 4 bases to trimming and J lost 9 bases; unmatched junction nucleotides: 11. In nucleotides, the CDR3 is TGTGCCAGCAGCCCTTCGGACAGGGGCTCAGGCATTCAGTACTTC. This gives the protein CASSPSDRGSGIQYF.

This chain links TRBV5-6 with TRBJ2-1; D might be TRBD2 (6 bases). Germline CDR1 is SGHDT and CDR2 is YYEEEE. The CDR3 runs 15 residues. Trimming pared 3 bases from V and 0 bases from J, leaving 10 bases between. CDR3 in amino acids: CASSSGDSSYNEQFF. CDR3 bases: TGTGCCAGCAGCTCGGGGGATAGCTCCTACAATGAGCAGTTCTTC.

The chain links TRBV9 to TRBJ2-1; 8 nucleotides match TRBD2. J lost 8 bases, V lost 4 bases, and 14 bases had no gene match. The CDR3 is made up of 16 amino acids. CDR1 is SGDLS and CDR2 is YYNGEE in the germline V gene. In DNA, the CDR3 is TGTGCCAGCAGCACCCGGACTAGCCGGTCAGTGGATGAGCAGTTCTTC. Translated, it gives CASSTRTSRSVDEQFF. Together with reference TRBV9 and TRBJ2-1, the CDR3 gives the full variable domain: DSGVTQTPKHLITATGQRVTLRCSPRSGDLSVYWYQQSLDQGLQFLIQYYNGEERAKGNILERFSAQQFPDLHSELNLSSLELGDSALYFCASSTRTSRSVDEQFFGPGTRLTVL.

This chain connects TRBV9 to TRBJ1-5, with TRBD1 matching over 11 bases. J was trimmed by 7 bases and V by 2 bases; bases with no gene match: 5. Germline V gene data show CDR1 as SGDLS and CDR2 as YYNGEE. The CDR3 length is 15 residues. The CDR3 DNA sequence: TGTGCCAGCAGCGTCGGACAGGGGGCTTGGCAGCCCCAGCATTTT. Residues: CASSVGQGAWQPQHF.

This clone was picked up a small number of times. In this CDR3 the conserved last residue, phenylalanine or tryptophan, is missing, so a read error is likely. The DNA is omitted, as the CDR3 cannot be located on it reliably, and the CDR3 follows TCRdb's listing. The V call is TRBV6-6, the J call TRBJ1-4; TRBD1, the D gene given by the table, was not confirmed from the DNA. The CDR3 contains 13 residues when both ends are counted. Per germline, CDR1 MNHNY and CDR2 SVGAGI (reference sequence). CDR3 in amino acids: CASSPGTGGLLSY.

This clone was recorded a few times. This chain links TRBV6-6 with TRBJ1-2; perhaps TRBD1 as D (5 bases). This CDR3 has 15 residues. V was pared by 6 bases and J by 4 bases, with 18 bases between. Germline assignment: CDR1 MNHNY and CDR2 SVGAGI (reference sequence). The CDR3 DNA follows: TGTGCCAGCAGCCAGGGCCAAGCGGGGCCCTATGGCTACACCTTC. Its translation is CASSQGQAGPYGYTF.

The chain employs TRBV4-2 and TRBJ2-1, with D hard to call. Germline values: CDR1 LGHNA, CDR2 YNFKEQ. Trimming pared 5 bases from V and 6 bases from J, leaving 5 bases between. The CDR3 loop spans 11 amino acids. Written as DNA, the CDR3 is TGTGCCAGCAGCTACACCAATGAGCAGTTCTTC. Translation gives CASSYTNEQFF.

The chain has TRBV6-5 and TRBJ2-7; D is perhaps TRBD1 (7 bases). Germline CDR1 and CDR2: MNHEY and SVGAGI. The V end was cut by 6 bases, the J end by 4 bases, with 13 bases between. The CDR3 extends over 13 amino acids. The CDR3 sequence: CASSRGTEYEQYF. DNA for the CDR3: TGTGCCAGCAGCCGCGGGACAGAATACGAGCAGTACTTC.